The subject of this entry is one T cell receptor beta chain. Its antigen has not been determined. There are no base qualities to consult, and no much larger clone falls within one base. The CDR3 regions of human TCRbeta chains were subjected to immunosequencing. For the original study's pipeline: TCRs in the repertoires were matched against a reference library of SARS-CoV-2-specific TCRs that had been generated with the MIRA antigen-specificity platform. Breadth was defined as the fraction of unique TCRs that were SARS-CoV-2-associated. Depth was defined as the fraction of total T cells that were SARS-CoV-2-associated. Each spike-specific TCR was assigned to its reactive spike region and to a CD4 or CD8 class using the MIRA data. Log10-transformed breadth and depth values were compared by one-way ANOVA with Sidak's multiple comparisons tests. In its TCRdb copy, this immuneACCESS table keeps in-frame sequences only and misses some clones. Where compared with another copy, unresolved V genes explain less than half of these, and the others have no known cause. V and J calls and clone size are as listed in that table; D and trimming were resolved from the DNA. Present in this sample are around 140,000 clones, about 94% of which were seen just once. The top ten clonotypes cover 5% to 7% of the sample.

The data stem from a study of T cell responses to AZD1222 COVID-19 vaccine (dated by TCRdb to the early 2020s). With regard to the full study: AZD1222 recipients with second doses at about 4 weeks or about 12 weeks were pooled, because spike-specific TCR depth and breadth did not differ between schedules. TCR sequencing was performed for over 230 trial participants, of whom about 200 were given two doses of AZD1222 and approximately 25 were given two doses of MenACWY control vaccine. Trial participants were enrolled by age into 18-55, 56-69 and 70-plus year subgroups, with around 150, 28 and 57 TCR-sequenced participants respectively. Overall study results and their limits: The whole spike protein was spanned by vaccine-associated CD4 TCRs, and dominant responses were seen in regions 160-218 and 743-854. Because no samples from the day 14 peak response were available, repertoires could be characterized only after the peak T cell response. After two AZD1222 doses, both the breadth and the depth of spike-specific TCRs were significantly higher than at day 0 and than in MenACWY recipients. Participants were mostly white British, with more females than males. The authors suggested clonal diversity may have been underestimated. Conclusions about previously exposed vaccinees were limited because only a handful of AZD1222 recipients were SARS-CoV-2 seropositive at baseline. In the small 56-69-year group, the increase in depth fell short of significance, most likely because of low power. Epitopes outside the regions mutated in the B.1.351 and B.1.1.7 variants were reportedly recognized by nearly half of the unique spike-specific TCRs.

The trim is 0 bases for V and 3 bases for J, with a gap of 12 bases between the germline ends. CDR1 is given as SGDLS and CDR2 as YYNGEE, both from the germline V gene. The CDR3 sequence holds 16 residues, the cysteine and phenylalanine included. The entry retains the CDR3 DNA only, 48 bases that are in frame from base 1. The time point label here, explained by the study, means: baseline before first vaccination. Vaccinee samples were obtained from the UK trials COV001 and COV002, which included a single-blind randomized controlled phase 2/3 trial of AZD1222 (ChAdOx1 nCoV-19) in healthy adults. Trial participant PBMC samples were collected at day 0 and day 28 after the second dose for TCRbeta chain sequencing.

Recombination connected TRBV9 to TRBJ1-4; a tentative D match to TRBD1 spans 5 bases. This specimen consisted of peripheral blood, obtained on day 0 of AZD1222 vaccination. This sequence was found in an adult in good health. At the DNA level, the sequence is TGTGCCAGCAGCGTAGAGCAGGGATCAGCTAATGAAAAACTGTTTTTT. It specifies CASSVEQGSANEKLFF.